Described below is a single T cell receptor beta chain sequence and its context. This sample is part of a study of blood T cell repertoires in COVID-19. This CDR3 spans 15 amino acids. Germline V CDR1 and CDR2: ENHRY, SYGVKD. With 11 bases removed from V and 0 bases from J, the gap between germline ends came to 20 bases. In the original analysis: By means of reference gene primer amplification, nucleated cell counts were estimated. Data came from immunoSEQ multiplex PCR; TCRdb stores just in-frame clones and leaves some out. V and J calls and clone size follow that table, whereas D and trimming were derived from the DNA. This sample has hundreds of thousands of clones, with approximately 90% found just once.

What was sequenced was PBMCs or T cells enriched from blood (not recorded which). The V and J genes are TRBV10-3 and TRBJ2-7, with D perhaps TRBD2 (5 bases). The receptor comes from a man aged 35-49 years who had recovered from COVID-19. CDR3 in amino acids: CAASGADLSSYEQYF. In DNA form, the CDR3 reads TGTGCCGCATCAGGAGCGGACCTGAGCTCCTACGAGCAGTACTTC.